Below, 6 T cell receptor beta chains from the same sample are listed, as sequenced in a study of T cells in Graves' hyperthyroidism and ophthalmopathy. Using RNA transcripts as the source, TCR beta CDR3 regions were amplified. A first-round RT-PCR of the TCR CDR3 used the HTBI primer set. TCRdb reprocessed the multiplex PCR reads with MiXCR, giving one entry per CDR3 protein. Here the sample spans about 840,000 distinct CDR3 sequences, approximately 40% being singletons. The sequencing sample was made of blood. Receptors originate from a young man with Graves' hyperthyroidism.

V gene TRBV4-1 combines with J gene TRBJ1-5; no clear D gene. The CDR3 loop spans 14 amino acids. V lost 1 base and J lost 5, with 9 bases in between. Germline assignment: CDR1 MGHRA and CDR2 YSYEKL. Here the CDR3 reads CASSQGTGYQPQHF. The CDR3 DNA reads TGCGCCAGCAGCCAAGGAACGGGCTATCAGCCCCAGCATTTT.

This chain joins TRBV20-1 and TRBJ1-6; D is unclear. This CDR3 has 12 amino acids. V was pared by 3 bases and J by 7 bases, with 7 bases between. CDR1 is DFQATT and CDR2 is SNEGSKA in the germline V gene (reference sequence). The CDR3 nucleotides are TGCAGTGCTAGGAGGACCAATTCACCCCTCCACTTT. Its protein product is CSARRTNSPLHF.

This clonotype has only a few counts. The chain uses TRBV5-1 and TRBJ2-7; 9 nucleotides agree with TRBD1. Germline values: CDR1 SGHRS, CDR2 YFSETQ. Unmatched junction bases numbered 7, after V lost 6 bases and J lost 0 bases. This CDR3 comprises 15 residues. Written as DNA, the CDR3 is TGCGCCAGCATGCCGGACAGGGGAATCTCCTACGAGCAGTACTTC. Translating it yields CASMPDRGISYEQYF.

The chain uses TRBV6-2 or TRBV6-3 and TRBJ2-7; D is possibly TRBD1 or TRBD2 (5 bases each). The ends were cut back, 6 bases at V and 0 bases at J, with 15 bases in the middle. CDR1 and CDR2 (germline): MNHEY, SVGEGT. The CDR3 is made up of 15 amino acids. The CDR3 region has the DNA TGTGCCAGCAGCGACCGGGACGCGGACTCCTACGAGCAGTACTTC. This codes for CASSDRDADSYEQYF.

This clonotype was found a few times. The chain carries TRBV20-1 and TRBJ1-3; D unclear. This CDR3 has 15 residues. Germline V gene data show CDR1 as DFQATT and CDR2 as SNEGSKA (reference sequence). Trimming took 3 bases from V and 3 from J, leaving 15 bases between them. In DNA form, the CDR3 reads TGCAGTGCTAGGGACCTGTGGGAAGTTGGAAACACCATATATTTT. It yields the protein CSARDLWEVGNTIYF.

This clonotype was counted ten times or more. The chain has TRBV7-6 and TRBJ2-2; D is ambiguous. The CDR3 contains 13 residues. The V gene's germline CDR1 is SGHVS and CDR2 FNYEAQ. V was trimmed by 5 bases and J by 9 bases, leaving 13 bases between them. The CDR3 DNA sequence: TGTGCCAGCAGCCCCCGACTGAACCGGGAGCTGTTTTTT. Translation gives CASSPRLNRELFF.